The clone carrying this TCR beta chain was seen more than once but under ten times. Its target is not known. Specified time point: persistent/refractory GD, antithyroid drugs over 5 years with positive TRAb. The TCR library was prepared using RNA isolated from PBMCs. Staff took roughly 8.8 milliliters of peripheral blood and put it into EDTA tubes. CDR1 is MGHRA, CDR2 YSYEKL, per germline. V lost 1 base and J 0 bases, leaving 10 bases between the germline ends. There are 15 residues in the CDR3. Relying on iRepertoire HTBI primers and Arm-PCR of CDR3 regions, the team built TCR beta libraries. TCRdb ran MiXCR on the multiplex PCR reads and lists one entry per CDR3 protein. The sample yields 310,000 or so distinct CDR3 sequences, approximately 20% seen once. This sample was taken from a study of regulatory T cells in long-lasting Graves disease. Overall study findings and caveats: Lower TCR diversity was seen in persistent Graves' patients than in newly diagnosed ones. Whereas 966 public clonotypes were shared by new patients, persistent patients shared more, at around 2,700. Among samples with persistent disease, TRBV28, TRBJ1-2 and TRBJ2-5 were favored.

The V and J genes are TRBV4-1 and TRBJ2-7; D remains unclear. This receptor was obtained from a female donor with Graves disease. Source: peripheral blood mononuclear cells (PBMCs), taken when the disease was refractory, from a patient treated with antithyroid drugs. The CDR3 is CASSQGVVNSYEQYF. The DNA of the CDR3 is TGCGCCAGCAGCCAAGGAGTGGTTAACTCCTACGAGCAGTACTTC.